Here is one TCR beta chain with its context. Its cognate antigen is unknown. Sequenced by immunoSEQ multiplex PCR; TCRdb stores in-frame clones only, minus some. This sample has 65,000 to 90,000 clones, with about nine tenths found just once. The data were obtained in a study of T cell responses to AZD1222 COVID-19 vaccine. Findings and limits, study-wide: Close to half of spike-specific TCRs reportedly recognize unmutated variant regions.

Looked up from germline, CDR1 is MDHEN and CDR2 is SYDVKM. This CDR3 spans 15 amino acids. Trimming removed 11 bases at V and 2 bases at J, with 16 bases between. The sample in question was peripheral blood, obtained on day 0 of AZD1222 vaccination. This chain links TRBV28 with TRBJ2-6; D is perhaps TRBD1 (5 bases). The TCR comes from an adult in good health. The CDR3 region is CAVNRLLTGANVLTF. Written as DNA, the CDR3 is TGTGCCGTCAACAGGTTACTTACTGGGGCCAACGTCCTGACTTTC.